The source of this T cell receptor beta chain is a study of blood T cell repertoires in COVID-19. The overall study: Some COVID-19 samples were acute and others convalescent; all came from the United States, Italy and Spain. PBMCs, B-cell-depleted T cells, or T cells provided the cDNA or gDNA that made up the material.

Sequencing was performed with immunoSEQ multiplex PCR; in TCRdb, only in-frame clones are kept and a portion is missing. The sample yields some 210,000 clones, roughly 86% seen once. V was pared by 2 bases and J by 13 bases, with 7 bases of the junction left unmatched. CDR3 size: 13 residues. Germline lookup yields CDR1 MDHEN and CDR2 SYDVKM. This clone was counted only a few times. The sequencing input was peripheral blood. The chain employs TRBV28 and TRBJ2-1, with TRBD2 matching over 8 bases. The source is a woman between 45 and 65 years old with active or convalescent COVID-19. This CDR3 reads CASSLGTSGLQFF. The CDR3 coding sequence is TGTGCCAGCAGTTTAGGCACTAGCGGACTACAGTTCTTC.